What follows is one TCR beta chain and its context. This record comes from a study of blood T cell repertoires in COVID-19. Study-wide background: Material from acute and convalescent COVID-19 was sourced from the United States, Italy and Spain. The analysed material was cDNA or gDNA that came from T cells, B-cell-depleted T cells, or PBMCs.

The authors' processing: Nucleated cell counts were estimated from reference gene primer amplification. Data came from immunoSEQ multiplex PCR; TCRdb stores just in-frame clones and leaves some out. The DNA gave D and trimming, while V, J and clone size come from that table. This sample has roughly 250,000 clones, with 82% found just once. Trimming at V came to 6 bases and at J to 5 bases, leaving 6 bases not matched to a gene. The CDR3 spans 13 residues. Germline CDR1 and CDR2: MNHEY and SVGAGI. The sample taken for sequencing was peripheral blood. V usage is TRBV6-5 and J usage is TRBJ2-5; 7 bases are a match to TRBD1. This clonotype was sampled from a woman aged 55 to 70 with active or convalescent COVID-19. CDR3 coding DNA: TGTGCCAGCAGCCGGGACAGTTCGGAGACCCAGTACTTC. Amino acids: CASSRDSSETQYF.